Included here is one T cell receptor (beta chain) sequence, with context. Some clones are missing from TCRdb's copy, which holds only in-frame ones; the method was immunoSEQ multiplex PCR. The repertoire has about 190,000 clones, over 75% of them found once; the top ten carry 5.5% to 7%. This sample stems from a study of blood T cell repertoires in COVID-19. This clonotype was sampled from a woman between 35 and 50 years old who had recovered from COVID-19. The sequencing input was peripheral blood.

CDR3 DNA: TGTGCCAGCAGTTCCTCCCCGGAGACCCAGTACTTC. Amino acid sequence: CASSSSPETQYF. The rearrangement links TRBV12-3 or TRBV12-4 to TRBJ2-5; D remains unclear. The ends were cut back, 4 bases at V and 5 bases at J, with 8 bases in the middle. This CDR3 has 12 amino acids.